The 25 T cell receptor beta chains in this list originate from one sample, sequenced in a study of blood T cell repertoires in COVID-19. The assay was immunoSEQ multiplex PCR, and TCRdb's table has in-frame clones only and misses some. The repertoire consists of approximately 130,000 clones, with more than 80% occurring once and the leading ten covering 4.3%. What was sequenced was peripheral blood. The receptors originated from a human donor in a cohort sampled during active COVID-19.

This chain joins TRBV7-9 and TRBJ1-6, with 9 bases identical to TRBD1. In germline, CDR1 is SEHNR, CDR2 FQNEAQ (reference sequence). This CDR3 has 15 amino acids. Trimming removed 7 bases from V and 7 bases from J; junction bases left unmatched: 8. DNA for the CDR3: TGTGCCAGCATCATTTCCGGGACAGGGAATTCACCCCTCCACTTT. It encodes CASIISGTGNSPLHF.

The rearrangement links TRBV5-8 to TRBJ2-5; D is unresolved. V was pared by 2 bases and J by 0 bases, with 8 bases between. CDR1 SGHTS and CDR2 YDEGEE come from the germline V gene. This CDR3 contains 14 residues. CDR3 loop: CASSLGTDQETQYF. The CDR3 nucleotides are TGTGCCAGCAGCTTAGGTACAGACCAAGAGACCCAGTACTTC.

The chain is built from TRBV19 and TRBJ1-1; the D gene is possibly TRBD1 (6 bases). CDR1 LNHDA and CDR2 SQIVND come from the germline V gene (reference sequence). CDR3 size: 14 residues. The V end was cut by 7 bases, the J end by 3 bases, with 15 bases between. The CDR3 is CASTQNRVHTEAFF. CDR3 in DNA: TGTGCCAGTACCCAGAACAGGGTTCACACTGAAGCTTTCTTT.

The chain couples TRBV18 to TRBJ1-1; D gene unclear. The CDR3 has 12 amino acids. CDR1 is KGHSH, CDR2 LQKENI, per germline. V was trimmed by 2 bases and J by 6 bases, leaving 7 bases between them. The CDR3 DNA is TGTGCCAGCTCACCAAACCTACCTGAAGCTTTCTTT. Its protein is CASSPNLPEAFF. The variable domain in full, with the rest retrieved from reference TRBV18 and TRBJ1-1, is NAGVMQNPRHLVRRRGQEARLRCSPMKGHSHVYWYRQLPEEGLKFMVYLQKENIIDESGMPKERFSAEFPKEGPSILRIQQVVRGDSAAYFCASSPNLPEAFFGQGTRLTVV.

J is TRBJ1-1 and V is TRBV5-4; weak D call: TRBD1 (6 bases). The CDR3 runs 13 residues. Germline V gene lookup returns CDR1 SGHNT and CDR2 YYREEE (reference sequence). Trimming removed 7 bases at V and 6 bases at J, with 16 bases between. CDR3 coding DNA: TGTGCCAGCGGGTCAACAGGGTCCCCTGAAGCTTTCTTT. Its translation is CASGSTGSPEAFF.

This clone was counted only a few times. The CDR3 DNA is TGCGCCAGCAGCCAAGACTCCTATGGCTACACCTTC. It yields the protein CASSQDSYGYTF. The chain combines TRBV4-3 with TRBJ1-2, with D uncertain. The length of the CDR3 is 12 residues. The V and J ends lost 0 bases and 4 bases respectively, with 3 bases between them. The germline gives CDR1 LGHNA, CDR2 YSLEER.

This clone occurred once. V is TRBV2 and J is TRBJ1-1; 7 bases agree with TRBD1. The CDR3 contains 13 residues. Germline assignment: CDR1 SNHLY and CDR2 FYNNEI. Unmatched junction bases numbered 6, after V lost 5 bases and J lost 6 bases. CDR3 DNA sequence: TGTGCCAGCAGTCTCCAGGGGGTGCCTGAAGCTTTCTTT. It translates to CASSLQGVPEAFF. The entire variable domain, with the rest obtained from reference TRBV2 and TRBJ1-1, is as follows: EPEVTQTPSHQVTQMGQEVILRCVPISNHLYFYWYRQILGQKVEFLVSFYNNEISEKSEIFDDQFSVERPDGSNFTLKIRSTKLEDSAMYFCASSLQGVPEAFFGQGTRLTVV.

The J gene is TRBJ1-2, the V gene TRBV4-1; D gene uncertain. This CDR3 has 14 residues. V lost 1 base and J lost 0, with 6 bases in between. Germline values: CDR1 MGHRA, CDR2 YSYEKL. The CDR3 DNA reads as TGCGCCAGCAGCCAAGTTTCCGCTAACTATGGCTACACCTTC. Its protein product is CASSQVSANYGYTF.

This clone came up once. This chain joins TRBV19 and TRBJ1-2; D is ambiguous. CDR1 is LNHDA, CDR2 SQIVND, per germline (reference sequence). There are 16 residues in the CDR3. Trimming cost V 7 bases and J 10 bases, with 28 bases left between them. CDR3 protein: CASIQATGVYGVVYTF. In DNA, the CDR3 is TGTGCCAGTATTCAAGCAACCGGAGTGTATGGCGTTGTCTACACCTTC.

This clone was seen a handful of times. The chain carries TRBV20-1 and TRBJ1-5; the match to TRBD1 covers 8 bases. The CDR3 runs to 14 residues. The trim removed 3 bases at V and 5 bases at J, leaving 6 bases unmatched. In germline, CDR1 is DFQATT, CDR2 SNEGSKA (reference sequence). The CDR3 loop is CSASGQGAYQPQHF. Written as DNA, the CDR3 is TGCAGTGCTAGTGGACAGGGTGCCTATCAGCCCCAGCATTTT.

The chain employs TRBV18 and TRBJ2-3; no definite D call. The CDR3 is 12 residues long. From germline, CDR1 is KGHSH and CDR2 LQKENI. V was trimmed by 6 bases and J by 0 bases, leaving 4 bases between them. CDR3 amino acids: CASSASTDTQYF. The DNA of the CDR3 is TGTGCCAGCTCGGCTAGCACAGATACGCAGTATTTT.

The CDR3 protein is CASSFLAGGRTDTQYF. For the CDR3, the DNA is TGTGCCAGCAGCTTCTTAGCGGGGGGGCGGACAGATACGCAGTATTTT. J is TRBJ2-3 and V is TRBV7-2, with 11 nucleotides matching TRBD2. Germline V gene sequence: CDR1 SGHTA, CDR2 FQGNSA. V was clipped by 3 bases and J by 3 bases; unmatched bases: 5. The CDR3 covers 16 residues.

This chain uses TRBV18 with TRBJ1-4; 9 nucleotides agree with TRBD1. J lost 4 bases, V lost 3 bases, and 6 bases had no gene match. From germline, CDR1 is KGHSH and CDR2 LQKENI. The CDR3 is 16 amino acids. The CDR3 loop reads CASSPGQGAINEKLFF. CDR3 coding DNA: TGTGCCAGCTCACCGGGACAGGGCGCTATTAATGAAAAACTGTTTTTT.

The chain uses TRBV28 and TRBJ1-2, with D maybe TRBD1 (5 bases). Trimming took 8 bases from V and 6 from J, leaving 19 bases between them. CDR3 length: 14 amino acids. Germline V lookup: CDR1 MDHEN, CDR2 SYDVKM. This CDR3 is CASSLSGLTNGYTF. CDR3 nucleotide sequence: TGTGCCAGCTCCCTCTCAGGGCTTACTAATGGCTACACCTTC.

The V and J genes are TRBV5-1 and TRBJ2-5; D is unclear. The CDR3 length is 14 residues. Germline lookup yields CDR1 SGHRS and CDR2 YFSETQ. Trimming removed 0 bases at V and 0 bases at J, with 6 bases between. DNA of the CDR3: TGCGCCAGCAGCTTGGTTTCCGACCAAGAGACCCAGTACTTC. Its translation: CASSLVSDQETQYF.

This clone came up a few times. The chain has TRBV12-3 or TRBV12-4 and TRBJ2-1; 7 bases line up with TRBD1. With 5 bases clipped from V and 4 bases from J, the junction kept 2 bases outside the gene matches. This CDR3 comprises 13 residues. The CDR3 reads CASSTRGYNEQFF. Here the CDR3 DNA reads TGTGCCAGCAGTACCAGGGGGTACAATGAGCAGTTCTTC.

The chain combines TRBV7-6 with TRBJ2-3, with D possibly being TRBD1 (6 bases). The CDR3 length is 14 residues. Germline CDR1 and CDR2: SGHVS and FNYEAQ. V lost 4 bases to trimming and J lost 2 bases, with 10 bases between them. Written as DNA, the CDR3 is TGTGCCAGCAGCTCCGACAGGTACACAGATACGCAGTATTTT. This gives the protein CASSSDRYTDTQYF. Full variable domain (missing parts from reference TRBV7-6 and TRBJ2-3): GAGVSQSPRYKVTKRGQDVALRCDPISGHVSLYWYRQALGQGPEFLTYFNYEAQQDKSGLPNDRFSAERPEGSISTLTIQRTEQRDSAMYRCASSSDRYTDTQYFGPGTRLTVL.

This clone was detected only a few times. V gene TRBV30 combines with J gene TRBJ1-5, with unresolved D. The CDR3 is 13 residues long. Trimming stripped 1 base from V and 5 bases from J, with 9 bases between. Germline V gene lookup returns CDR1 GTSNPN and CDR2 SVGIG (reference sequence). The CDR3, as DNA: TGTGCCTGGAGTGGAGGGCTTGATCAGCCCCAGCATTTT. Translated: CAWSGGLDQPQHF.

The chain links TRBV7-2 to TRBJ2-7; 9 bases match TRBD2. The ends lost 1 base at V and 4 bases at J; junction bases unmatched: 5. The CDR3 covers 15 residues. Germline CDR1 is SGHTA and CDR2 is FQGNSA. The CDR3 sequence: CASSLVGGGAYEQYF. The CDR3 nucleotides are TGTGCCAGCAGCTTAGTCGGCGGGGGGGCATACGAGCAGTACTTC.

The chain has TRBV4-3 and TRBJ1-4; TRBD1 agrees at 9 bases. Germline CDR1 LGHNA, CDR2 YSLEER. The length of the CDR3 is 18 residues. V lost 1 base and J lost 4; bases outside the gene matches: 10. Here the CDR3 DNA reads TGCGCCAGCAGCCAAGTTAGGACAGGGGCTACAATTAATGAAAAACTGTTTTTT. It codes for CASSQVRTGATINEKLFF.

This clone was detected a few times. The rearrangement links TRBV5-6 to TRBJ2-2; TRBD1 matches at 9 bases. The CDR3 contains 16 residues. Trimming at V came to 4 bases and at J to 6 bases, leaving 10 bases not matched to a gene. Germline assignment: CDR1 SGHDT and CDR2 YYEEEE. CDR3 loop: CASSPGTGQRSGELFF. The CDR3 nucleotides read TGTGCCAGCAGCCCTGGGACAGGGCAACGGTCCGGGGAGCTGTTTTTT.

A single count supports this clone. The chain carries TRBV7-3 and TRBJ1-2; D is undetermined. Trimming removed 5 bases at V and 8 bases at J, with 15 bases between. Germline assignment: CDR1 SGHTA and CDR2 FQGTGA. This CDR3 is 13 amino acids long. The CDR3 region is CASSLGSGGGYTF. For the CDR3, the DNA is TGTGCCAGCAGCCTCGGGTCCGGAGGGGGCTACACCTTC.

A single count supports this clone. The CDR3 bases are TGTGCCAGCAGCTTAGGAGGCCTCTATGGCTACACCTTC. Its protein product is CASSLGGLYGYTF. The chain couples TRBV11-2 to TRBJ1-2; D unresolved. The CDR3 runs to 13 residues. The germline CDR1 and CDR2 sequences are SGHAT and FQNNGV. The V end was cut by 1 base, the J end by 4 bases, with 7 bases between.

The chain carries TRBV7-7 and TRBJ2-1, with 7 bases identical to TRBD2. V lost 2 bases and J lost 5; bases outside the gene matches: 9. The CDR3 consists of 16 residues. CDR1 and CDR2 from the germline V gene are SSHAT and FNYEAQ (reference sequence). The CDR3 bases are TGTGCCAGCAGCTTATATGAGGCTAGCGGTAACAATGAGCAGTTCTTC. It codes for CASSLYEASGNNEQFF. Based on the CDR3 plus reference TRBV7-7 and TRBJ2-1, the full variable domain is GAGVSQSPRYKVTKRGQDVTLRCDPISSHATLYWYQQALGQGPEFLTYFNYEAQPDKSGLPSDRFSAERPEGSISTLTIQRTEQRDSAMYRCASSLYEASGNNEQFFGPGTRLTVL.

The chain uses TRBV25-1 and TRBJ2-7; 9 bases align to TRBD1. V shed 4 bases and J 1 base; nucleotides not matched to a gene: 2. Looked up from germline, CDR1 is MGHDK and CDR2 is SYGVNS. The CDR3 contains 14 residues. This CDR3 is CASSVGQGSYEQYF. Written as DNA, the CDR3 is TGTGCCAGCAGTGTAGGACAGGGGTCCTACGAGCAGTACTTC.